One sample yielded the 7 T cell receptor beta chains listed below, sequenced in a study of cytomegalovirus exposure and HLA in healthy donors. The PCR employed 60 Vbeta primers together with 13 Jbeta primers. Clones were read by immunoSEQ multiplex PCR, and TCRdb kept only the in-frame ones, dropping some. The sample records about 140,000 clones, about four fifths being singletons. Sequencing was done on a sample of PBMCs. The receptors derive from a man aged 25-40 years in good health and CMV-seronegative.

CDR3 sequence: CAISVSGQGETQYF. CDR3 in DNA: TGTGCCATCAGTGTCTCGGGACAAGGAGAGACCCAGTACTTC. The chain carries TRBV10-3 and TRBJ2-5, with D possibly TRBD1 on 6 matching bases. The ends were cut back, 4 bases at V and 4 bases at J, with 13 bases in the middle. The CDR3 extends over 14 amino acids. Germline V CDR1 and CDR2: ENHRY, SYGVKD.

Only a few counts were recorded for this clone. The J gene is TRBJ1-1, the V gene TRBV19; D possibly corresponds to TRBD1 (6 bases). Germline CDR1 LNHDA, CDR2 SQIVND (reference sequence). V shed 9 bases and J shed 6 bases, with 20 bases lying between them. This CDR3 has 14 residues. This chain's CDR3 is CASSLRGGGAEAFF. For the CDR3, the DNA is TGTGCCAGCTCCCTCCGGGGGGGCGGGGCTGAAGCTTTCTTT.

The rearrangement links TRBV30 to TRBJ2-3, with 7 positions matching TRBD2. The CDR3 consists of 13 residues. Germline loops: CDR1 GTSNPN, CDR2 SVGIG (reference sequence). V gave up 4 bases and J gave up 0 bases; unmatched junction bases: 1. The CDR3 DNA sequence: TGTGCCTGGACGGGGGGTAGCACAGATACGCAGTATTTT. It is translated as CAWTGGSTDTQYF.

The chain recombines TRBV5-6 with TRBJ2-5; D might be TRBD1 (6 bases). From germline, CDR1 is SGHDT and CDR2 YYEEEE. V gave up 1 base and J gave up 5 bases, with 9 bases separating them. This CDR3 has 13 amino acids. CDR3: CASSLQGKETQYF. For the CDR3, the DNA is TGTGCCAGCAGCTTGCAGGGGAAGGAGACCCAGTACTTC.

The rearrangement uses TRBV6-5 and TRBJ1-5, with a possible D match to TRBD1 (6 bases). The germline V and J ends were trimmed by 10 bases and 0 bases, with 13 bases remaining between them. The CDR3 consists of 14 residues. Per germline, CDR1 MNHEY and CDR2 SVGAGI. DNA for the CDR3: TGTGCCACCAAGCGACAGGATAGCAATCAGCCCCAGCATTTT. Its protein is CATKRQDSNQPQHF.

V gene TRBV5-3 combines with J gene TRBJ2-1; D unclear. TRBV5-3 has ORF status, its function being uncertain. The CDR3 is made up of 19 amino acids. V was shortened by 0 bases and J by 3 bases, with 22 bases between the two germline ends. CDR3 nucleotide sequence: TGTGCCAGAAGCTTGGTCCGGGTCGCGATCTCTGCTGACTACAATGAGCAGTTCTTC. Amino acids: CARSLVRVAISADYNEQFF.

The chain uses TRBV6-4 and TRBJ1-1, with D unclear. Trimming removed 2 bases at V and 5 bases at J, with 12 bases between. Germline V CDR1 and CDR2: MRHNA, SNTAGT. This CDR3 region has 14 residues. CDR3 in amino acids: CASSDENVETEAFF. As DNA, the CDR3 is TGTGCCAGCAGTGACGAGAATGTTGAAACTGAAGCTTTCTTT.